This T cell receptor beta chain was profiled in a study of technical replicates of blood from several donors. Using immunoSEQ multiplex PCR, the repertoire was profiled, and TCRdb retains in-frame clones only, with some absent. The table records more than 90,000 clones, under 97% of them present only once. Sequencing was carried out using T cells isolated from PBMCs. This TCR derives from a human donor in good health.

CDR3 in DNA: TGCGCCAGCAGCCCCCCCGGGGTAGCTAACTATGGCTACACCTTC. It specifies CASSPPGVANYGYTF. The rearrangement joins TRBV4-1 to TRBJ1-2, with D uncertain. V lost 4 bases and J 0 bases, leaving 12 bases between the germline ends. This CDR3 is built from 15 residues. Germline V CDR1 and CDR2: MGHRA, YSYEKL.